A single sample gave rise to the 8 T cell receptor beta chains below, sequenced in a study of blood T cell repertoires in COVID-19 (TCRdb year 2020). Library preparation used the immunoSEQ multiplex PCR assay. TCRdb retrieved this table from immuneACCESS and kept in-frame rearrangements only. Not all clones are present; in checked studies, unresolved V genes account for under half, and no reason is known for the remainder. Within this sample are roughly 46,000 clones, with 80% to 90% of them counted one time only. The ten most abundant clones make up about 15% of the sample. Sequencing used peripheral blood. Source of these receptors: a human donor in a cohort sampled during active COVID-19.

In its sample, this clone was seen once. The V call is TRBV3-1 (or the pseudogene TRBV3-2), the J call TRBJ2-7, with 8 bases identical to TRBD1. Germline-derived CDR1 and CDR2 are LGHDT and YNNKEL (reference sequence). The J segment lost 2 bases and the V segment lost 4 bases, leaving 7 bases of the junction unmatched. This CDR3 is 15 amino acids long. The CDR3, as DNA: TGTGCCAGCAGCCCCCGGGACAGGAAGGCCTACGAGCAGTACTTC. Translated: CASSPRDRKAYEQYF.

The chain employs TRBV4-1 and TRBJ2-7, with 12 bases aligning to TRBD2. V shed 3 bases and J 5 bases; nucleotides not matched to a gene: 5. The germline V gene encodes CDR1 MGHRA and CDR2 YSYEKL. This CDR3 region has 15 residues. CDR3 DNA sequence: TGCGCCAGCAGCCACCCGGGACTAGCGGGTCACGAGCAGTACTTC. Encoded protein: CASSHPGLAGHEQYF.

This chain connects TRBV5-4 to TRBJ1-2; 8 bases line up with TRBD1. The trim removed 4 bases at V and 8 bases at J, leaving 7 bases unmatched. The CDR3 spans 13 residues. Germline assignment: CDR1 SGHNT and CDR2 YYREEE (reference sequence). The CDR3 nucleotides are TGTGCCAGCAGCGCGGACAGGGTGGGAGGCTACACCTTC. Amino acids: CASSADRVGGYTF. Supplemented by reference TRBV5-4 and TRBJ1-2, the full variable domain reads ETGVTQSPTHLIKTRGQQVTLRCSSQSGHNTVSWYQQALGQGPQFIFQYYREEENGRGNFPPRFSGLQFPNYSSELNVNALELDDSALYLCASSADRVGGYTFGSGTRLTVV.

The rearrangement uses TRBV6-2 or TRBV6-3 and TRBJ2-7; TRBD2 matches 14 bases. Germline CDR1 reads MNHEY; CDR2 reads SVGEGT. The CDR3 extends over 17 amino acids. After removal of 4 bases from V and 4 bases from J, the junction contained 9 bases not matched to a gene. The CDR3 region is CASSSSRTSGGSYEQYF. DNA for the CDR3: TGTGCCAGCAGTTCCTCCCGGACTAGCGGGGGGAGTTACGAGCAGTACTTC.

The gene calls are TRBV2 and TRBJ2-5; the D gene is possibly TRBD1 (5 bases). The CDR3 has 15 amino acids. V lost 3 bases and J 5 bases, leaving 16 bases between the germline ends. Germline CDR1 SNHLY, CDR2 FYNNEI. The CDR3 is CASSEFIGAGETQYF. Written as DNA, the CDR3 is TGTGCCAGCAGTGAGTTCATTGGCGCAGGGGAGACCCAGTACTTC.

The gene calls are TRBV7-9 and TRBJ1-1; 8 bases fit TRBD1. Unmatched junction bases numbered 6, after V lost 5 bases and J lost 1 base. This CDR3 spans 15 amino acids. Per germline, CDR1 SEHNR and CDR2 FQNEAQ (reference sequence). CDR3 sequence: CASSDRGGTNTEAFF. CDR3 DNA sequence: TGTGCCAGCAGCGACAGGGGAGGGACGAACACTGAAGCTTTCTTT.

This chain uses TRBV9 with TRBJ2-7; perhaps TRBD2 as D (6 bases). CDR1 and CDR2 (germline): SGDLS, YYNGEE. This CDR3 region has 14 residues. The V end was cut by 0 bases, the J end by 6 bases, with 13 bases between. CDR3: CASSVGLEVREQYF. The CDR3 nucleotides read TGTGCCAGCAGCGTAGGACTAGAGGTACGCGAGCAGTACTTC.

This chain connects TRBV28 to TRBJ2-7; 9 nucleotides align to TRBD2. Germline lookup yields CDR1 MDHEN and CDR2 SYDVKM. This CDR3 region has 17 residues. V dropped 3 bases and J dropped 2; count of bases not matched to a gene: 11. The CDR3 nucleotides are TGTGCCAGCAGTTTCCCACGTCGACTAGCGGATCCCTACGAGCAGTACTTC. It codes for CASSFPRRLADPYEQYF.